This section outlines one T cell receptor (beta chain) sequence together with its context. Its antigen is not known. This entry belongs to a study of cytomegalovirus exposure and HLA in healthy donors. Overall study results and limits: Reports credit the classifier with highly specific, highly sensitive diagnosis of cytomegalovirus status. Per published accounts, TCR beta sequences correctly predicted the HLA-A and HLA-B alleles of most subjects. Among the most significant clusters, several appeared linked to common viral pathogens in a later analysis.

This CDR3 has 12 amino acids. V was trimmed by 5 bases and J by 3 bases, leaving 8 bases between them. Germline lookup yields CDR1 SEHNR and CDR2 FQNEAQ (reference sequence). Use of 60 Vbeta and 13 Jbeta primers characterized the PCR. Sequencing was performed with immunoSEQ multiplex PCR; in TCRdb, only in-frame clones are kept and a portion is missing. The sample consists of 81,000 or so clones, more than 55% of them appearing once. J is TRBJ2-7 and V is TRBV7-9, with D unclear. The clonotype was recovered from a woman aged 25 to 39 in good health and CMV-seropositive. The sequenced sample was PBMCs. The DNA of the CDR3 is TGTGCCAGCAGCGTGAACAGCTACGAGCAGTACTTC. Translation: CASSVNSYEQYF.